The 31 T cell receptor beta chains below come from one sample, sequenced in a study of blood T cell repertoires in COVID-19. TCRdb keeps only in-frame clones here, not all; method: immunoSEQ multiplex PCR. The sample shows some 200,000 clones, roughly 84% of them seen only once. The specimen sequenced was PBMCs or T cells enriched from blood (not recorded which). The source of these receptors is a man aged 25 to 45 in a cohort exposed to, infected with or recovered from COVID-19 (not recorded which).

CDR3 coding DNA: TGTGCCAGCAGCAGAGGGACAGGGGGCGCGGGTGAGCAGTTCTTC. This codes for CASSRGTGGAGEQFF. V is TRBV5-4 and J is TRBJ2-1; 12 bases match TRBD1. Looked up from germline, CDR1 is SGHNT and CDR2 is YYREEE (reference sequence). Losses at the gene ends were 4 bases for V and 9 bases for J; bases not matched to a gene: 8. The CDR3 covers 15 residues.

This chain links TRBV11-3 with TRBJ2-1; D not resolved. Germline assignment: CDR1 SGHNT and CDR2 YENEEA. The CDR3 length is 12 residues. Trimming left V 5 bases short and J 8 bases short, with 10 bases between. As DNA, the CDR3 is TGTGCCAGCAGCCTAGGCTCGGATGAGCAGTTCTTC. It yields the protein CASSLGSDEQFF.

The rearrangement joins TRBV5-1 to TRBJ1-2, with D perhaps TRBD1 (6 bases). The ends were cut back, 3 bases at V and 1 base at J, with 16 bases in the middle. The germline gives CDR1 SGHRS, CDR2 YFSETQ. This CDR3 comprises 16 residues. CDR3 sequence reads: CASSSKTGSFNYGYTF. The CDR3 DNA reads TGCGCCAGCAGCTCCAAAACAGGGAGTTTTAACTATGGCTACACCTTC.

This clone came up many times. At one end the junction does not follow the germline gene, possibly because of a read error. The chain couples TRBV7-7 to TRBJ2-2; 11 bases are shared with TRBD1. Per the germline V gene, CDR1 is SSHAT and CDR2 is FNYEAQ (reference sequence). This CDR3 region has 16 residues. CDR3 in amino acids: CASSWGQGVYTGELFF. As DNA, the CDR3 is TGTGCTAGCAGCTGGGGACAGGGGGTATACACCGGGGAGCTGTTTTTT.

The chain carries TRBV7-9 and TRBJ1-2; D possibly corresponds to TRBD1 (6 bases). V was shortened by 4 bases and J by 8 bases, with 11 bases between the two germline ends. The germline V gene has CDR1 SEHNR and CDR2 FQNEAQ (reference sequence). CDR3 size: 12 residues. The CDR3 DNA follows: TGTGCCAGCAGCTCCTACAGGGAAGGCTACACCTTC. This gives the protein CASSSYREGYTF. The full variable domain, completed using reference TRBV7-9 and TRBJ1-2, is DTGVSQNPRHKITKRGQNVTFRCDPISEHNRLYWYRQTLGQGPEFLTYFQNEAQLEKSRLLSDRFSAERPKGSFSTLEIQRTEQGDSAMYLCASSSYREGYTFGSGTRLTVV.

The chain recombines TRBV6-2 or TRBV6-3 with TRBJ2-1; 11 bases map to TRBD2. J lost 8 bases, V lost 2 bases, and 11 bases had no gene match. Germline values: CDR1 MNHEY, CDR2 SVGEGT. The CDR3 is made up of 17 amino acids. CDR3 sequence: CASSYDARTSGWDEQFF. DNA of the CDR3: TGTGCCAGCAGTTACGATGCCCGGACTAGCGGGTGGGATGAGCAGTTCTTC.

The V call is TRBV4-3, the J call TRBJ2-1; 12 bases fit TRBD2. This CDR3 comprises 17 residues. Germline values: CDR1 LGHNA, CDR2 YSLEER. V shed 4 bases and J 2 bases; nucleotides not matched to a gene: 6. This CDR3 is CASSRSGTSGPYNEQFF. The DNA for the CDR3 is TGCGCCAGCAGCCGCTCCGGGACTAGCGGGCCCTACAATGAGCAGTTCTTC.

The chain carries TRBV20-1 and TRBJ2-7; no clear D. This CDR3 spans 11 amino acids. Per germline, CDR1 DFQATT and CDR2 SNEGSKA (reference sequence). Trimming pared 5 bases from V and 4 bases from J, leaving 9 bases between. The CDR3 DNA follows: TGCAGTGCTTTCGTCCTTTACGAGCAGTACTTC. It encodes CSAFVLYEQYF.

The CDR3 DNA is TGTGCCATCAGTGAGCCGTCGACAGGGCCCACCGGGGAGCTGTTTTTT. This codes for CAISEPSTGPTGELFF. V and J are TRBV10-3 and TRBJ2-2; 7 bases are a match to TRBD1. V shed 2 bases, J shed 4 bases, and the junction held 7 bases outside the gene matches. Germline loops: CDR1 ENHRY, CDR2 SYGVKD. The CDR3 consists of 16 residues.

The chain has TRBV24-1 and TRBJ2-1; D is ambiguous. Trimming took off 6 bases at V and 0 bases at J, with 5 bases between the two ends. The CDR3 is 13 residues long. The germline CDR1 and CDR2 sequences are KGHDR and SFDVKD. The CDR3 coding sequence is TGTGCCACCAGTTCCAGCTCCTACAATGAGCAGTTCTTC. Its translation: CATSSSSYNEQFF.

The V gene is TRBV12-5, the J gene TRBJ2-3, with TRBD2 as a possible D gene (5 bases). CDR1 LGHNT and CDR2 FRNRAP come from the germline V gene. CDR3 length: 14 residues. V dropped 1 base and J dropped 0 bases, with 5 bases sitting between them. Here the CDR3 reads CASGLAGSTDTQYF. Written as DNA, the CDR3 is TGTGCTAGTGGTTTGGCGGGAAGCACAGATACGCAGTATTTT.

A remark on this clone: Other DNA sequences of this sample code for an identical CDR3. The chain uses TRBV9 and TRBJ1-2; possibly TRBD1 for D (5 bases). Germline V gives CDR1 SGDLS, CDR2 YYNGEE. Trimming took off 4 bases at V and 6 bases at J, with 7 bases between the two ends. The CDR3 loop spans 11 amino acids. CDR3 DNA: TGTGCCAGCAGCTCCAGGGATGGCTACACCTTC. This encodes CASSSRDGYTF. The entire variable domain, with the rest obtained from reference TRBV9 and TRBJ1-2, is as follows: DSGVTQTPKHLITATGQRVTLRCSPRSGDLSVYWYQQSLDQGLQFLIQYYNGEERAKGNILERFSAQQFPDLHSELNLSSLELGDSALYFCASSSRDGYTFGSGTRLTVV.

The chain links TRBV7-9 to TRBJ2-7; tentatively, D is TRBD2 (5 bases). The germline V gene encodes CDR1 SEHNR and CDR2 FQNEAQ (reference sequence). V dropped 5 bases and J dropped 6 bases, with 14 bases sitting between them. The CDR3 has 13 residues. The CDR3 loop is CASSATPRGEQYF. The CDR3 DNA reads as TGTGCCAGCAGCGCCACCCCCCGGGGCGAGCAGTACTTC.

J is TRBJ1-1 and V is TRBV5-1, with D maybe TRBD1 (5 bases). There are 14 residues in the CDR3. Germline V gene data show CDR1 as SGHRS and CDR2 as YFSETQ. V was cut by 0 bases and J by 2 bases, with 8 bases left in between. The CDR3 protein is CASSLVTANTEAFF. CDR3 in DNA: TGCGCCAGCAGCTTGGTGACAGCTAACACTGAAGCTTTCTTT.

CDR3 sequence reads: CASSPTVATDTQYF. CDR3 nucleotides: TGTGCCAGCAGTCCAACAGTGGCCACAGATACGCAGTATTTT. The chain joins TRBV28 to TRBJ2-3; D not certain. Germline V gene lookup returns CDR1 MDHEN and CDR2 SYDVKM. This CDR3 contains 14 residues. Trimming shortened V by 5 bases and J by 2 bases, and 11 bases separated the two germline ends.

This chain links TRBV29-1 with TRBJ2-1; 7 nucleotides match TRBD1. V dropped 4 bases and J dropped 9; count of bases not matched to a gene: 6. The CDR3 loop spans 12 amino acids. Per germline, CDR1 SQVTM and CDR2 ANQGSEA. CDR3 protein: CSVVTGEGEQFF. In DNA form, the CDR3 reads TGCAGCGTTGTTACAGGGGAAGGTGAGCAGTTCTTC.

The CDR3 loop reads CASSLVGQGASYEQYF. CDR3 in DNA: TGTGCCAGCAGCTTAGTAGGACAGGGGGCATCCTACGAGCAGTACTTC. The rearrangement links TRBV7-2 to TRBJ2-7; the match to TRBD1 covers 11 bases. Germline assignment: CDR1 SGHTA and CDR2 FQGNSA. The V and J ends lost 1 base and 1 base, in that order; junction bases with no gene match: 3. CDR3 length: 16 amino acids.

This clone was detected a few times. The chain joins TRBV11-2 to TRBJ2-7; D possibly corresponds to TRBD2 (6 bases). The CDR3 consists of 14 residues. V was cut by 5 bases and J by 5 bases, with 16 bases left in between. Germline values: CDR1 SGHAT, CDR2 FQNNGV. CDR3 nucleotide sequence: TGTGCCAGCAGCACTGTGGCGGGGATGAACGAGCAGTACTTC. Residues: CASSTVAGMNEQYF.

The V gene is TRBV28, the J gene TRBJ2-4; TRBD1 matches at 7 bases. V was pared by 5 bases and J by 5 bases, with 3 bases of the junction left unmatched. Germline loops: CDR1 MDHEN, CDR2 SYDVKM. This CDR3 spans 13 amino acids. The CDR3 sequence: CASSKGGENIQYF. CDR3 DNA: TGTGCCAGCAGTAAAGGGGGCGAAAACATTCAGTACTTC.

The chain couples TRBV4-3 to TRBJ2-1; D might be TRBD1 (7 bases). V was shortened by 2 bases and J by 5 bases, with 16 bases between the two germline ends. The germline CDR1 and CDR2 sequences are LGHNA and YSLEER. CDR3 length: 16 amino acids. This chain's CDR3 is CASSQSWRDRDNEQFF. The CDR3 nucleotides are TGCGCCAGCAGCCAATCCTGGAGGGACAGAGACAATGAGCAGTTCTTC.

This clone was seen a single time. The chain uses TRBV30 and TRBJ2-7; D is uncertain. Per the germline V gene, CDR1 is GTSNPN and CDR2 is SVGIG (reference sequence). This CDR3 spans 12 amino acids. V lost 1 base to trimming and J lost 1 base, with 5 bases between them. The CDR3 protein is CAWSDRSYEQYF. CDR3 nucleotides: TGTGCCTGGAGTGACAGATCCTACGAGCAGTACTTC.

The CDR3 DNA reads as TGTGCCAGCAGTGAAGGCATCCCAAGACTAGCGGGAGAAGGAGAGCAGTACTTC. Translating gives CASSEGIPRLAGEGEQYF. The chain carries TRBV25-1 and TRBJ2-7; 12 bases line up with TRBD2. This CDR3 region has 18 residues. J lost 7 bases, V lost 2 bases, and 15 bases had no gene match. Germline assignment: CDR1 MGHDK and CDR2 SYGVNS.

The CDR3 here is CASSQDRGSPLHF. The DNA for the CDR3 is TGTGCCAGCAGCCAGGACAGGGGTTCACCCCTCCACTTT. The chain is built from TRBV11-2 and TRBJ1-6; 9 bases line up with TRBD1. This CDR3 has 13 residues. After removal of 5 bases from V and 9 bases from J, the junction contained 2 bases not matched to a gene. Germline V gene data show CDR1 as SGHAT and CDR2 as FQNNGV.

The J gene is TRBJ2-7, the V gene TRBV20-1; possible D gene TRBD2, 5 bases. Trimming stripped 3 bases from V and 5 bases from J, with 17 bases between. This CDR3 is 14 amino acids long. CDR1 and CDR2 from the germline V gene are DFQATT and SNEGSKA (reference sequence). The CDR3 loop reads CSASDSARRDEQYF. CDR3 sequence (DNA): TGCAGTGCTAGTGATAGCGCTAGACGGGACGAGCAGTACTTC.

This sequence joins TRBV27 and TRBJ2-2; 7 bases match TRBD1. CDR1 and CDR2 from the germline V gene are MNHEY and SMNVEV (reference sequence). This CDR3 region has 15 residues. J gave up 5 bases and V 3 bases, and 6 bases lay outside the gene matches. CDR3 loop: CASSLGRGNTGELFF. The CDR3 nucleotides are TGTGCCAGCAGTTTGGGCAGGGGGAATACCGGGGAGCTGTTTTTT.

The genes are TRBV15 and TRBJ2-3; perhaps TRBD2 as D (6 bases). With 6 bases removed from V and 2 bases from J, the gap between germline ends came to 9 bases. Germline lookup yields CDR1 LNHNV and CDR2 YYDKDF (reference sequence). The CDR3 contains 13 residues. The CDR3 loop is CATRRRDTDTQYF. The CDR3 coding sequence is TGTGCCACCAGACGGAGGGACACAGATACGCAGTATTTT. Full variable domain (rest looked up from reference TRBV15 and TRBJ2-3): DAMVIQNPRYQVTQFGKPVTLSCSQTLNHNVMYWYQQKSSQAPKLLFHYYDKDFNNEADTPDNFQSRRPNTSFCFLDIRSPGLGDTAMYLCATRRRDTDTQYFGPGTRLTVL.

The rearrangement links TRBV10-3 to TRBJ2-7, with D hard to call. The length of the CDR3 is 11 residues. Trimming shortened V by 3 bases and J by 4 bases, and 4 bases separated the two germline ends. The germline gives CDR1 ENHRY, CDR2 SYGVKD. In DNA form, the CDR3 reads TGTGCCATCAGTGATAGTTACGAGCAGTACTTC. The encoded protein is CAISDSYEQYF.

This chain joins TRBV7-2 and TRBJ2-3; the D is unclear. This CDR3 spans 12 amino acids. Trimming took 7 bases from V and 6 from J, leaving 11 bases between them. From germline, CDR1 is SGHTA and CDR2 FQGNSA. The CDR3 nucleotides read TGTGCCAGCACCTTGGGCAGGGATACGCAGTATTTT. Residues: CASTLGRDTQYF.

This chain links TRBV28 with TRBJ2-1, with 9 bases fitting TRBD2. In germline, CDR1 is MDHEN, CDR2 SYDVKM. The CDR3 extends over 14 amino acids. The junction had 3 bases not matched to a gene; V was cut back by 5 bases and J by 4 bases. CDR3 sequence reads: CASSPTSGYNEQFF. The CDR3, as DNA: TGTGCCAGCAGTCCCACTAGCGGGTACAATGAGCAGTTCTTC.

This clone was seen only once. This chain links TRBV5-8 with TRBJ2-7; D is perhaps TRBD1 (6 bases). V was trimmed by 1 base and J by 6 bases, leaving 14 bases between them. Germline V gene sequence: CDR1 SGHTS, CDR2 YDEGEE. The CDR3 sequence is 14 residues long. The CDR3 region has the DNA TGTGCCAGCAGCTTGCTTCAGGACAGCGGCGAGCAGTACTTC. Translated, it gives CASSLLQDSGEQYF.

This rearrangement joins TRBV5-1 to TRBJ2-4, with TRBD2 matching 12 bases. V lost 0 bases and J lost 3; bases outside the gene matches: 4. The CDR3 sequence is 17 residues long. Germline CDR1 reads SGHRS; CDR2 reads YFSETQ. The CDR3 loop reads CASSLGLAGVGKNIQYF. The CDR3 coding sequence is TGCGCCAGCAGCTTGGGACTAGCGGGAGTGGGCAAAAACATTCAGTACTTC. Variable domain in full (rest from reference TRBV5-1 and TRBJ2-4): KAGVTQTPRYLIKTRGQQVTLSCSPISGHRSVSWYQQTPGQGLQFLFEYFSETQRNKGNFPGRFSGRQFSNSRSEMNVSTLELGDSALYLCASSLGLAGVGKNIQYFGAGTRLSVL.